This TCR beta chain was captured by sequencing in a study of beta chain features in type 1 diabetes. Study results and limitations: Type 1 diabetes patients had TCRB CDR3s that were shorter (moderately but significantly so) in all four CD4+ subsets. Amplification by PCR could prefer shorter templates, with the same effect in patients and controls. A cDNA-based sequencing approach could over-represent cells with high TCR expression.

As every portion of the isolated RNA was reverse transcribed, the sequencing read expressed TCRB transcripts. The assay was immunoSEQ multiplex PCR, and TCRdb's table has in-frame clones only and misses some. The profile shows 400,000 or so clones, around 10% of them singletons. In its sample, this clone was seen a few times. The antigen is unknown. Germline trimming cut 4 bases from V and 6 bases from J; bases unmatched to any gene: 7. The CDR3 is made up of 17 amino acids. The germline CDR1 and CDR2 sequences are SGHRS and YFSETQ. The chain links TRBV5-1 to TRBJ2-1; 16 bases are a match to TRBD2. The sequence derives from a man aged 30 to 39 with type 1 diabetes. Sequences were obtained from central memory CD4+ T cells from blood. The CDR3 DNA is TGCGCCAGCAGCCCGGGACTAGCGGGAGGGCTCGGCAATGAGCAGTTCTTC. It codes for CASSPGLAGGLGNEQFF.